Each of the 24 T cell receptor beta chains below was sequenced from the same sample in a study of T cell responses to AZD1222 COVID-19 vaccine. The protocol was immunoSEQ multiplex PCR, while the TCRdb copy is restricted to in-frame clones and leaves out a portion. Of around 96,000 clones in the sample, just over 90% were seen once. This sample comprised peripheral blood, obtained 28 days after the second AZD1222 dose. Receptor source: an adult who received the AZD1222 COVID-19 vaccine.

CDR3 nucleotide sequence: TGTGCCAGCAGTTACACACGAACCAGCACCAATCAGCCCCAGCATTTT. Translation: CASSYTRTSTNQPQHF. The chain links TRBV6-5 to TRBJ1-5; D is uncertain. From germline, CDR1 is MNHEY and CDR2 SVGAGI. The CDR3 runs to 16 residues. The V gene lost 2 bases and the J gene lost 3 bases, with 14 bases spanning the gap.

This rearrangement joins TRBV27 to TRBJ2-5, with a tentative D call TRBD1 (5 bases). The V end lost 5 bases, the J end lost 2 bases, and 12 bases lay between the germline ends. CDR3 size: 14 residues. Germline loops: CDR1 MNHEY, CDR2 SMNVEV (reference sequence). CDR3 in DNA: TGTGCCAGCAGTCACCAGGGCTGGCAAGAGACCCAGTACTTC. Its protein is CASSHQGWQETQYF.

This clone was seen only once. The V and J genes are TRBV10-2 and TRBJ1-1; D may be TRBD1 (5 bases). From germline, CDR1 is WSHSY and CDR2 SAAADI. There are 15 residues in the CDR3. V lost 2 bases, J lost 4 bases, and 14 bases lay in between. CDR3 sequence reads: CASSEIRLGGTEAFF. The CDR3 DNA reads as TGCGCCAGCAGTGAGATCCGTCTCGGGGGCACTGAAGCTTTCTTT.

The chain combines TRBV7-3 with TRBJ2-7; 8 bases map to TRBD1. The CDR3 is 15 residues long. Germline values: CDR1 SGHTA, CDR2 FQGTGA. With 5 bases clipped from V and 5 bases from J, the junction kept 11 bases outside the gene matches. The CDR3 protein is CASSGQTGGNNEQYF. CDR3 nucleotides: TGTGCCAGCAGCGGACAAACAGGGGGTAACAACGAGCAGTACTTC.

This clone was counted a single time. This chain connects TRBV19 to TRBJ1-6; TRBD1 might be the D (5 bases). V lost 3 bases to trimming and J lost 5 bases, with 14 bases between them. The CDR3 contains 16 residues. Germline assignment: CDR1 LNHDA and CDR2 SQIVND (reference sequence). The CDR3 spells CASSIWRRGDNSPLHF. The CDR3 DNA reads TGTGCCAGTAGTATTTGGAGGAGGGGCGATAATTCACCCCTCCACTTT.

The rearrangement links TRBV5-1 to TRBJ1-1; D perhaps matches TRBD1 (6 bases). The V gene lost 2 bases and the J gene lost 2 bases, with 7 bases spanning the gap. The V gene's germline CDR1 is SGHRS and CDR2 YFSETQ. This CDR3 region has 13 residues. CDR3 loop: CASSFGTNTEAFF. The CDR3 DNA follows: TGCGCCAGCAGCTTTGGGACAAACACTGAAGCTTTCTTT.

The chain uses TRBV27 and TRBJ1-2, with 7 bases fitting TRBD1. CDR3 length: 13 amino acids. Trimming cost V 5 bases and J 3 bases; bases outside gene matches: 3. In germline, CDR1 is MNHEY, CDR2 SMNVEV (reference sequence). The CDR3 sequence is CASSLGQHYGYTF. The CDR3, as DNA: TGTGCCAGCAGTCTGGGACAGCACTATGGCTACACCTTC.

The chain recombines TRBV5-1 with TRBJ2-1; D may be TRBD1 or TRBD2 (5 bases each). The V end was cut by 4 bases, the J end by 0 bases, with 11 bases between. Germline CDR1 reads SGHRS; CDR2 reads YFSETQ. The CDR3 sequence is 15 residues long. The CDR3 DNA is TGCGCCAGCAGCGTTGGGACGGGCTCCTACAATGAGCAGTTCTTC. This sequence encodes CASSVGTGSYNEQFF.

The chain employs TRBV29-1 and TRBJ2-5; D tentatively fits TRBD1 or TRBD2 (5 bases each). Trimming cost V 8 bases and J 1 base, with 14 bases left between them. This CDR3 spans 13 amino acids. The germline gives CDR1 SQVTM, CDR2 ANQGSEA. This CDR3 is CSYSLGVQETQYF. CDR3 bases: TGCAGCTACTCTCTGGGGGTCCAAGAGACCCAGTACTTC.

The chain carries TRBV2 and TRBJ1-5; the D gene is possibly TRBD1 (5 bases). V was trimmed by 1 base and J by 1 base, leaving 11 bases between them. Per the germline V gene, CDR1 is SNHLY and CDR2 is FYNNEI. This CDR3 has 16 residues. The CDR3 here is CASSEEAGLSNQPQHF. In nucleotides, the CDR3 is TGTGCCAGCAGTGAAGAGGCAGGGTTGAGCAATCAGCCCCAGCATTTT.

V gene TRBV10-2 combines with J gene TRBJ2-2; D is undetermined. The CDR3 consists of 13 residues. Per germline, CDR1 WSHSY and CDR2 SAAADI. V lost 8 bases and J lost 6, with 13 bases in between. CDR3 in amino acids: CASATDNPGELFF. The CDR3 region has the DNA TGCGCCAGCGCCACAGACAACCCCGGGGAGCTGTTTTTT.

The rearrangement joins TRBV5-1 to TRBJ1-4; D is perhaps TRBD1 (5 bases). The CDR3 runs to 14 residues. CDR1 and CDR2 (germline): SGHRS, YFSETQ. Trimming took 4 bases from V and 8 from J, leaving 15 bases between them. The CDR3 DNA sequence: TGCGCCAGCAGCCCGGGACGGCGGGAAGAAAAACTGTTTTTT. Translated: CASSPGRREEKLFF.

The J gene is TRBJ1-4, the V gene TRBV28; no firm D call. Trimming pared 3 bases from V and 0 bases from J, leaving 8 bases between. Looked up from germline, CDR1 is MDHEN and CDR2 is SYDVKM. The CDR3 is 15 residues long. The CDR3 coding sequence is TGTGCCAGCAGTTTCGGTGACACAACTAATGAAAAACTGTTTTTT. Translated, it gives CASSFGDTTNEKLFF.

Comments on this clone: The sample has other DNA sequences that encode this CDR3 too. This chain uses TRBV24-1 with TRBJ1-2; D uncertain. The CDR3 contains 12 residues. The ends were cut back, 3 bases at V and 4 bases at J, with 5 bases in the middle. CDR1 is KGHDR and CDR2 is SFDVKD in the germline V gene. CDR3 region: CATSDGRYGYTF. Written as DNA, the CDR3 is TGTGCCACCAGTGATGGCCGCTATGGCTACACCTTC.

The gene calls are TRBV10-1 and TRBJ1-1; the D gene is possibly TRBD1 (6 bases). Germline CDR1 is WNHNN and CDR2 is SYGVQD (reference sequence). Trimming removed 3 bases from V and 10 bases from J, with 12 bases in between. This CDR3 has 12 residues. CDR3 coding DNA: TGCGCCAGCAGTGAAACAGGGAAGAGAGCTTTCTTT. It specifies CASSETGKRAFF.

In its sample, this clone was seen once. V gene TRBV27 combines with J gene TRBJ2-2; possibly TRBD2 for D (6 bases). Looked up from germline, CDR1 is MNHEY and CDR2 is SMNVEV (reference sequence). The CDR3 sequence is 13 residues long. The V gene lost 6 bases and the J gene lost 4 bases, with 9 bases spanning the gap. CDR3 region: CASSWGVTGELFF. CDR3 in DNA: TGTGCCAGCAGCTGGGGGGTCACCGGGGAGCTGTTTTTT.

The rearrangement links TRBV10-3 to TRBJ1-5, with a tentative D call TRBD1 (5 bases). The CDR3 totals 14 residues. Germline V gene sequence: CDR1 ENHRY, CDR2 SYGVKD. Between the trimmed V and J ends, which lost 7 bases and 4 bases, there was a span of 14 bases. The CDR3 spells CAIKGPGRNQPQHF. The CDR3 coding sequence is TGTGCCATCAAGGGGCCAGGGCGGAATCAGCCCCAGCATTTT.

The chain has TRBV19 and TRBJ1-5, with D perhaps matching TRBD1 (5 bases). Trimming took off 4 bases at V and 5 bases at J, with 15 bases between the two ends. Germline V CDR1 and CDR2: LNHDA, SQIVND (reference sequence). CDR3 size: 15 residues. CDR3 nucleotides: TGTGCCAGTAGTAGGTCTGGCAGGGACCATCAGCCCCAGCATTTT. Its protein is CASSRSGRDHQPQHF.

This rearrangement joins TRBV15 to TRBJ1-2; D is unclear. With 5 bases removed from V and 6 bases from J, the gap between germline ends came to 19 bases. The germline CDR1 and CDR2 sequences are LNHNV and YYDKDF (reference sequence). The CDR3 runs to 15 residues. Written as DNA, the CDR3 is TGTGCCACCAGCTCGGGCAGGACCTTCATGGATGGCTACACCTTC. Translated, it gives CATSSGRTFMDGYTF.

In nucleotides, the CDR3 is TGTGCCAGCAGCTTGCCGACAGGGTCCGGTAGTCAGCCCCAGCATTTT. Translating gives CASSLPTGSGSQPQHF. The V gene is TRBV5-8, the J gene TRBJ1-5; 7 bases are a match to TRBD1. From germline, CDR1 is SGHTS and CDR2 YDEGEE. Losses at the gene ends were 1 base for V and 6 bases for J; bases not matched to a gene: 10. The CDR3 length is 16 residues.

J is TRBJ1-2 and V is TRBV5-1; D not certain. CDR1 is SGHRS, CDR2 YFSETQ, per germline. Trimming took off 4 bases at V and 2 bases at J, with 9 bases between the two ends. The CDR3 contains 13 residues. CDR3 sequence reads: CASSADGNYGYTF. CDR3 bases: TGCGCCAGCAGCGCCGACGGCAACTATGGCTACACCTTC.

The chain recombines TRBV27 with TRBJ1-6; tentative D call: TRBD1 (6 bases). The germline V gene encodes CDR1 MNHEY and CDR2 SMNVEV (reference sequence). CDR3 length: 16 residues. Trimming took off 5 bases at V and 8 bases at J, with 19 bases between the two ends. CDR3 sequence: CASSTRQAEIDSPLHF. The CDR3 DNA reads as TGTGCCAGCAGTACCAGACAGGCGGAGATAGATTCACCCCTCCACTTT.

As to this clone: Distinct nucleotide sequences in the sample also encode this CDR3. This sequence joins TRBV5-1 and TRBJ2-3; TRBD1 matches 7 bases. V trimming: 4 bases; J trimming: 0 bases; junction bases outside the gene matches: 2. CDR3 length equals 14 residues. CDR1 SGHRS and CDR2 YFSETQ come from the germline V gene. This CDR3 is CASSLGQSTDTQYF. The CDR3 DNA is TGCGCCAGCAGCCTGGGACAGAGCACAGATACGCAGTATTTT.

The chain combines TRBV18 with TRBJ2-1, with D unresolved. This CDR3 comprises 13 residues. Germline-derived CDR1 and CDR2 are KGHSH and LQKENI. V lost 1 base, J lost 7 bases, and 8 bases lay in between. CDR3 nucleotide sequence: TGTGCCAGCTCACCACTGTCTGGTAATGAGCAGTTCTTC. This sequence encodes CASSPLSGNEQFF.